This entry lists 5 T cell receptor beta chains sequenced from one sample in a study of blood T cell repertoires in COVID-19. The protocol was immunoSEQ multiplex PCR, while the TCRdb copy is restricted to in-frame clones and leaves out a portion. The table shows over 65,000 clones, with roughly 88% occurring only once. Sequencing was performed on peripheral blood. The receptors come from a man younger than 40 with acute or convalescent COVID-19.

This chain links TRBV9 with TRBJ1-1, with D maybe TRBD1 (5 bases). The CDR3 sequence is 14 residues long. CDR1 is SGDLS, CDR2 YYNGEE, per germline. Trimming cost V 7 bases and J 0 bases, with 13 bases left between them. CDR3 loop: CASGRGGVNTEAFF. CDR3 bases: TGTGCCAGCGGACGGGGCGGGGTGAACACTGAAGCTTTCTTT.

The chain recombines TRBV6-5 with TRBJ2-1, with D perhaps TRBD2 (6 bases). Trimming took off 7 bases at V and 6 bases at J, with 16 bases between the two ends. This CDR3 spans 14 amino acids. Germline-derived CDR1 and CDR2 are MNHEY and SVGAGI. The CDR3 nucleotides read TGTGCCAGCACCGGGAGTCCCGAAGGCAATGAGCAGTTCTTC. It translates to CASTGSPEGNEQFF.

Only a few counts were recorded for this clone. Other DNA sequences in the same sample also yield this CDR3. V is TRBV7-9 and J is TRBJ2-3; the D gene is possibly TRBD1 (5 bases). Germline CDR1 reads SEHNR; CDR2 reads FQNEAQ (reference sequence). Trimming took 1 base from V and 3 from J, leaving 8 bases between them. This CDR3 contains 14 residues. This CDR3 reads CASSLVSGTDTQYF. Written as DNA, the CDR3 is TGTGCCAGCAGCTTAGTATCAGGGACAGATACGCAGTATTTT.

This clone has just a few counts. The chain has TRBV3-1 (or the pseudogene TRBV3-2) and TRBJ1-3; 8 bases agree with TRBD1. Germline V gene lookup returns CDR1 LGHDT and CDR2 YNNKEL (reference sequence). The CDR3 covers 14 residues. The V gene end was trimmed by 4 bases and the J gene end by 3 bases; junction bases not matched to a gene: 2. As DNA, the CDR3 is TGTGCCAGCAGCCTGGGACAGGTTGGAAACACCATATATTTT. Its translation: CASSLGQVGNTIYF.

The chain carries TRBV30 and TRBJ1-1, with D hard to call. V lost 5 bases and J 7 bases, leaving 14 bases between the germline ends. The CDR3 is 12 residues long. CDR1 GTSNPN and CDR2 SVGIG come from the germline V gene (reference sequence). The CDR3 bases are TGTGCCTGGGGATACGGAGGGAATGAAGCTTTCTTT. The encoded protein is CAWGYGGNEAFF.